These 24 T cell receptor beta chains were sequenced from one sample in a study of T cells expressing NK-cell markers. From its re-call of the 5' RACE reads, TCRdb lists each CDR3 protein once, without DNA. The table gives around 140,000 distinct CDR3 sequences; the top ten clones make up less than 15% of it. The sequencing input was blood T cells: a sorted CD56 or NKG2C T cell subset, CD4+ or CD8+ T cells, or bulk PBMC T cells (not recorded which). All receptors come from a man aged 18-30 years in good health.

The chain combines TRBV29-1 with TRBJ2-7; there is no DNA to check the TCRdb D call of TRBD2. Germline V CDR1 and CDR2: SQVTM, ANQGSEA. This CDR3 region has 13 residues. The CDR3 is CSVWGRVMYEQYF.

V usage is TRBV28 and J usage is TRBJ1-2. This CDR3 comprises 13 residues. Germline loops: CDR1 MDHEN, CDR2 SYDVKM. The CDR3 is CASSSRSGYGYTF.

The gene calls are TRBV11-2 and TRBJ2-2. Germline-derived CDR1 and CDR2 are SGHAT and FQNNGV. CDR3 length equals 15 residues. CDR3: CASSLGLTETGELFF.

The genes are TRBV4-1 and TRBJ2-1; absent DNA, TCRdb's TRBD2 call cannot be checked. This CDR3 is 18 amino acids long. Germline V gives CDR1 MGHRA, CDR2 YSYEKL. CDR3 sequence: CASSQESLAGGGYNEQFF.

The chain is built from TRBV29-1 and TRBJ1-1. Looked up from germline, CDR1 is SQVTM and CDR2 is ANQGSEA. This CDR3 spans 13 amino acids. This CDR3 is CSVVKGMNTEAFF.

The rearrangement uses TRBV15 and TRBJ2-2; there is no DNA to check the TCRdb D call of TRBD2. CDR3 length: 16 amino acids. In germline, CDR1 is LNHNV, CDR2 YYDKDF (reference sequence). The CDR3 region is CATRGLAGTNTGELFF.

The chain combines TRBV13 with TRBJ2-5; lacking DNA, the TRBD2 call made by TCRdb goes unchecked. Germline CDR1 and CDR2: PRHDT and FYEKMQ (reference sequence). CDR3 size: 17 residues. The CDR3 spells CASSSPGLAGVAETQYF.

CDR3 region: CASRGPPNQPQHF. The V and J genes are TRBV7-7 and TRBJ1-5; TCRdb's assignment of TRBD1 cannot be checked, as there is no DNA. Per germline, CDR1 SSHAT and CDR2 FNYEAQ (reference sequence). This CDR3 has 13 amino acids.

The J gene is TRBJ2-3, the V gene TRBV5-5; TCRdb lists TRBD2, though no DNA is available to test this call. This CDR3 is built from 15 residues. Germline V lookup: CDR1 SGHKS, CDR2 YYEKEE (reference sequence). This CDR3 reads CASSREGRETDTQYF. Full variable domain (rest looked up from reference TRBV5-5 and TRBJ2-3): DAGVTQSPTHLIKTRGQQVTLRCSPISGHKSVSWYQQVLGQGPQFIFQYYEKEERGRGNFPDRFSARQFPNYSSELNVNALLLGDSALYLCASSREGRETDTQYFGPGTRLTVL.

The genes are TRBV4-3 and TRBJ2-3; the D gene TCRdb calls, TRBD2, cannot be checked with no DNA. The length of the CDR3 is 16 residues. Germline CDR1 reads LGHNA; CDR2 reads YSLEER. This CDR3 is CASSQDTRAAFDTQYF.

The rearrangement uses TRBV12-5 and TRBJ2-4; lacking DNA, the TRBD2 call made by TCRdb goes unchecked. Per the germline V gene, CDR1 is LGHNT and CDR2 is FRNRAP. The CDR3 loop spans 15 amino acids. CDR3 sequence: CASALGGTSGRRRYF.

The J gene is TRBJ2-1, the V gene TRBV4-1. The CDR3 spans 14 residues. Germline assignment: CDR1 MGHRA and CDR2 YSYEKL. CDR3 amino acids: CASSQTQWDNEQFF.

V gene TRBV4-2 combines with J gene TRBJ2-7; the TCRdb call, TRBD1, lacks DNA for checking. The CDR3 loop spans 16 amino acids. In germline, CDR1 is LGHNA, CDR2 YNFKEQ. CDR3 region: CASSQEAGGAPYEQYF.

This rearrangement joins TRBV6-5 to TRBJ1-1; checking the TCRdb D call of TRBD1 is not possible without DNA. The CDR3 has 13 residues. The germline gives CDR1 MNHEY, CDR2 SVGAGI. CDR3 amino acids: CASSYGGQAEAFF.

The V call is TRBV3-1, the J call TRBJ2-2; without DNA, the TCRdb call of TRBD1 cannot be checked. The CDR3 covers 15 residues. The germline V gene encodes CDR1 LGHDT and CDR2 YNNKEL (reference sequence). The CDR3 spells CASSQAPMNTGELFF.

The rearrangement uses TRBV20-1 and TRBJ1-2; TCRdb names TRBD1, which stays unverified in the absence of DNA. The CDR3 totals 11 residues. Germline-derived CDR1 and CDR2 are DFQATT and SNEGSKA (reference sequence). The CDR3 loop reads CSAQGTHGYTF.

V usage is TRBV20-1 and J usage is TRBJ2-7. This CDR3 is 13 amino acids long. Germline V gives CDR1 DFQATT, CDR2 SNEGSKA (reference sequence). This CDR3 is CSAVLGSSYEQYF.

This chain joins TRBV14 and TRBJ2-1. CDR3 length equals 16 residues. The germline V gene encodes CDR1 SGHDN and CDR2 FVKESK. The CDR3 sequence: CASSPSSGIPYNEQFF.

This chain connects TRBV7-9 to TRBJ2-7; TCRdb selects TRBD1, and the lack of DNA leaves this call unchecked. Germline V gene lookup returns CDR1 SEHNR and CDR2 FQNEAQ (reference sequence). This CDR3 spans 15 amino acids. CDR3: CASSPGSLHTYEQYF.

This rearrangement joins TRBV7-9 to TRBJ2-4; the TRBD1 assignment by TCRdb is unverifiable without DNA. The CDR3 loop spans 15 amino acids. Germline CDR1 is SEHNR and CDR2 is FQNEAQ (reference sequence). The CDR3: CASSGGQGSKNIQYF.

The rearrangement joins TRBV5-1 to TRBJ1-1; with no DNA, the TCRdb D assignment of TRBD1 cannot be verified. This CDR3 contains 18 residues. The V gene's germline CDR1 is SGHRS and CDR2 YFSETQ. The CDR3 here is CASSLGLLTGARDTEAFF.

J is TRBJ2-5 and V is TRBV11-1; checking the TCRdb D call of TRBD1 is not possible without DNA. The CDR3 loop spans 18 amino acids. Germline assignment: CDR1 SGHAT and CDR2 FQDESV (reference sequence). The chain's CDR3 is CASSPPRGGGRSDGTQYF.

The chain couples TRBV4-1 to TRBJ2-3; TCRdb returns TRBD2, unconfirmable since there is no DNA. The CDR3 covers 14 residues. The germline CDR1 and CDR2 sequences are MGHRA and YSYEKL. This CDR3 reads CASSRLAGTDTQYF.

This chain joins TRBV20-1 and TRBJ2-1. Germline lookup yields CDR1 DFQATT and CDR2 SNEGSKA (reference sequence). This CDR3 region has 12 residues. This CDR3 reads CSARDQASGQFF.